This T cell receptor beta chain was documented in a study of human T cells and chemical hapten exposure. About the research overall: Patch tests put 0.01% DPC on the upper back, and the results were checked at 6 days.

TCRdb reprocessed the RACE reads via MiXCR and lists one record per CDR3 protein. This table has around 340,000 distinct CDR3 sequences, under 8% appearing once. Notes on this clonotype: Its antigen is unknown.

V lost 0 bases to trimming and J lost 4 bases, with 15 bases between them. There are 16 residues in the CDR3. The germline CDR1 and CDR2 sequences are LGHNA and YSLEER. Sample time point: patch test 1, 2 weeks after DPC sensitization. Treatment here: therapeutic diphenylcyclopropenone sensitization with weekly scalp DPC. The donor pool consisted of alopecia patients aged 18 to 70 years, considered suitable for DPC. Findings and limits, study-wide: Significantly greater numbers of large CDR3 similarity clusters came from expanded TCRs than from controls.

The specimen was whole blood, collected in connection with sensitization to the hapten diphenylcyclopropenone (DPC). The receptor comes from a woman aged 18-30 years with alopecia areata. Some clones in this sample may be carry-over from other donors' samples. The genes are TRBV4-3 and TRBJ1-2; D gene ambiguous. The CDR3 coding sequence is TGCGCCAGCAGCCAAGAGTGGGAGGGTGGTGGCTATGGCTACACCTTC. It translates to CASSQEWEGGGYGYTF.